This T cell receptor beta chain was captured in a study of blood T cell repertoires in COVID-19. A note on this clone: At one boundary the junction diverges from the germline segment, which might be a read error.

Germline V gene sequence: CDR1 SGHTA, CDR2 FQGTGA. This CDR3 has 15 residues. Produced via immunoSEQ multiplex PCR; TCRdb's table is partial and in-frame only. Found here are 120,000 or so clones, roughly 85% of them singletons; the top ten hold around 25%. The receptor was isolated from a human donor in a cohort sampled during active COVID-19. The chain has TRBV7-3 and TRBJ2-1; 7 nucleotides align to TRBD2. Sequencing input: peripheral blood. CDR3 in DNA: TGTGCCACCAGCGTCGAGGGAGGGAGCTACAATGAGCAGTTCTTC. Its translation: CATSVEGGSYNEQFF.